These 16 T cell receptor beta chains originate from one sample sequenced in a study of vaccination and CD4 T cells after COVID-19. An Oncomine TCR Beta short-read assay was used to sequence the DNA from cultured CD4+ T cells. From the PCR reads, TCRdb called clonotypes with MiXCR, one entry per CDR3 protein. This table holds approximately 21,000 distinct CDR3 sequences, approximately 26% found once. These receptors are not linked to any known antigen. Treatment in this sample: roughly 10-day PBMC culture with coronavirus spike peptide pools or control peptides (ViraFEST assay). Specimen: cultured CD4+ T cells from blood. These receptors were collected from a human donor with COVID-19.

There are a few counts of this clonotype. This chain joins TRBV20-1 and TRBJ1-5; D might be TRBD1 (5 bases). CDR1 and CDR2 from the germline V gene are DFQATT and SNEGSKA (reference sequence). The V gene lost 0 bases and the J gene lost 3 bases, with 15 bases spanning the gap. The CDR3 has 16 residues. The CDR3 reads CSARDGAGRNNQPQHF. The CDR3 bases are TGCAGTGCTAGAGATGGGGCGGGACGGAACAATCAGCCCCAGCATTTT.

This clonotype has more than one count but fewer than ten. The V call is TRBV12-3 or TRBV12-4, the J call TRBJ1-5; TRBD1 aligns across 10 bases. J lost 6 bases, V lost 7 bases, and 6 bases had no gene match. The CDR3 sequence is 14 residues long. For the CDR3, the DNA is TGTGCCAGCACCACCGGGACAGGGGTTCAGCCCCAGCATTTT. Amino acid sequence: CASTTGTGVQPQHF.

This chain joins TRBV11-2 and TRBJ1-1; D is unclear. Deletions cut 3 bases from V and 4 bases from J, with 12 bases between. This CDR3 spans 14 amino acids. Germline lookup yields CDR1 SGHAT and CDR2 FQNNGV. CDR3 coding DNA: TGTGCCAGCAGCTTGACGGGCTATGGCACTGAAGCTTTCTTT. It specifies CASSLTGYGTEAFF.

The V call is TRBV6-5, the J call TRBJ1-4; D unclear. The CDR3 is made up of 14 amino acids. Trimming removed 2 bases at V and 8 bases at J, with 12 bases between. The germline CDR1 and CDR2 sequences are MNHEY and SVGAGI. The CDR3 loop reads CASSYDIFGEKLFF. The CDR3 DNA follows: TGTGCCAGCAGTTACGATATATTCGGGGAAAAACTGTTTTTT.

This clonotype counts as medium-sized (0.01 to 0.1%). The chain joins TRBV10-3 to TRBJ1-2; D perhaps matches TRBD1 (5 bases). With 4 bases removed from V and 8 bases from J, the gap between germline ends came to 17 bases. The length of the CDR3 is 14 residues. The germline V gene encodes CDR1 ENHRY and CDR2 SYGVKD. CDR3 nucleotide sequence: TGTGCCATCAGTGTCAATGAGGGGACGGAGGGCTACACCTTC. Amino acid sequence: CAISVNEGTEGYTF.

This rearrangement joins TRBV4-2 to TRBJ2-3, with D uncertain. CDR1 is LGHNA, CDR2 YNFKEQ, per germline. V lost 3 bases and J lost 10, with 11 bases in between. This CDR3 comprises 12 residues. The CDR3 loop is CASSQTQEAQYF. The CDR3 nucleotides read TGTGCCAGCAGCCAGACACAAGAGGCGCAGTATTTT.

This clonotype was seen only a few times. The CDR3 loop is CARSPGAALHGYTF. CDR3 bases: TGTGCCAGAAGCCCCGGGGCAGCTCTCCATGGCTACACCTTC. V is TRBV5-3 and J is TRBJ1-2; the D gene is possibly TRBD1 (5 bases). TRBV5-3 is placed among ORFs of uncertain function. Trimming stripped 4 bases from V and 6 bases from J, with 16 bases between. This CDR3 has 14 amino acids.

In nucleotides, the CDR3 is TGTGCCACCAGCAGAGGGACGGAACCTAATGAAAAACTGTTTTTT. Its translation: CATSRGTEPNEKLFF. J is TRBJ1-4 and V is TRBV15; D not certain. This CDR3 is built from 15 residues. Germline V lookup: CDR1 LNHNV, CDR2 YYDKDF (reference sequence). Deletions cut 1 base from V and 3 bases from J, with 9 bases between.

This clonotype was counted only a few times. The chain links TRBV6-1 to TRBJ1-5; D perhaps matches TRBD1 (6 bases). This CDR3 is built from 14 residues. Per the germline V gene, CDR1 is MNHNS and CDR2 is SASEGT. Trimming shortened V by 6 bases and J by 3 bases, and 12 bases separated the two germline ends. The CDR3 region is CASSPRGANQPQHF. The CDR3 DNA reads TGTGCCAGCAGCCCAAGGGGGGCCAATCAGCCCCAGCATTTT.

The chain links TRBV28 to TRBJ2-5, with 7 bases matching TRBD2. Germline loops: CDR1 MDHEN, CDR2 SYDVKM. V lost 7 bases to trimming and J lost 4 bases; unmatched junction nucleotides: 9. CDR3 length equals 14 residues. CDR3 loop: CASNRGGGRETQYF. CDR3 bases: TGTGCCAGCAATAGAGGCGGGGGAAGAGAGACCCAGTACTTC.

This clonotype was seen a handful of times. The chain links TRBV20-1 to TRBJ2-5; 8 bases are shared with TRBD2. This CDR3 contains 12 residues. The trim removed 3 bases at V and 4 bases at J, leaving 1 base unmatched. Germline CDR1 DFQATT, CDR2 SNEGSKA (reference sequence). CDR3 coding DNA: TGCAGTGCTAGGGGACTAGGAGAGACCCAGTACTTC. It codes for CSARGLGETQYF.

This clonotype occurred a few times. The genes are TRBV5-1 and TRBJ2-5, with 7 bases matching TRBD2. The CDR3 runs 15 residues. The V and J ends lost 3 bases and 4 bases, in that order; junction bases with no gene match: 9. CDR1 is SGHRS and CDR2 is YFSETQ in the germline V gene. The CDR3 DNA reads TGCGCCAGCAGCTCAGGTCGGGGGGTGGGAGAGACCCAGTACTTC. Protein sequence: CASSSGRGVGETQYF.

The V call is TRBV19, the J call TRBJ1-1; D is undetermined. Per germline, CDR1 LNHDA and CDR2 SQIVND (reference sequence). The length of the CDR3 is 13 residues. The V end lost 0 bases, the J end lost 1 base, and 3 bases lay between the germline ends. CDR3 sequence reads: CASSIDANTEAFF. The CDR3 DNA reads TGTGCCAGTAGTATAGATGCGAACACTGAAGCTTTCTTT.

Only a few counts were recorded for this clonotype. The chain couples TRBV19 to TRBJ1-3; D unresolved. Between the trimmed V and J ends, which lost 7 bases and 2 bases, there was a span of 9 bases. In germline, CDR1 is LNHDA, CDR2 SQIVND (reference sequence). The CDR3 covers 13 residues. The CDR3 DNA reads TGTGCCAGTATTGGGGAGGCTGGAAACACCATATATTTT. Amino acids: CASIGEAGNTIYF.

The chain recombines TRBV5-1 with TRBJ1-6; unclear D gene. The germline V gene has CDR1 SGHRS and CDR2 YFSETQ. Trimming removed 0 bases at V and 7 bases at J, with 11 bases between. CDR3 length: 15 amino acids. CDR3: CASSLASEGNSPLHF. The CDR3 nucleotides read TGCGCCAGCAGCTTGGCCTCGGAGGGCAATTCACCCCTCCACTTT.

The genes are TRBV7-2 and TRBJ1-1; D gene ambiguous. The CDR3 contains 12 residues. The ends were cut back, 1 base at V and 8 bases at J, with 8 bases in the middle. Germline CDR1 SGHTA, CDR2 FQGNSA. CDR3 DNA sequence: TGTGCCAGCAGCTTAGTTTTCCCAGAAGCTTTCTTT. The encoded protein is CASSLVFPEAFF.